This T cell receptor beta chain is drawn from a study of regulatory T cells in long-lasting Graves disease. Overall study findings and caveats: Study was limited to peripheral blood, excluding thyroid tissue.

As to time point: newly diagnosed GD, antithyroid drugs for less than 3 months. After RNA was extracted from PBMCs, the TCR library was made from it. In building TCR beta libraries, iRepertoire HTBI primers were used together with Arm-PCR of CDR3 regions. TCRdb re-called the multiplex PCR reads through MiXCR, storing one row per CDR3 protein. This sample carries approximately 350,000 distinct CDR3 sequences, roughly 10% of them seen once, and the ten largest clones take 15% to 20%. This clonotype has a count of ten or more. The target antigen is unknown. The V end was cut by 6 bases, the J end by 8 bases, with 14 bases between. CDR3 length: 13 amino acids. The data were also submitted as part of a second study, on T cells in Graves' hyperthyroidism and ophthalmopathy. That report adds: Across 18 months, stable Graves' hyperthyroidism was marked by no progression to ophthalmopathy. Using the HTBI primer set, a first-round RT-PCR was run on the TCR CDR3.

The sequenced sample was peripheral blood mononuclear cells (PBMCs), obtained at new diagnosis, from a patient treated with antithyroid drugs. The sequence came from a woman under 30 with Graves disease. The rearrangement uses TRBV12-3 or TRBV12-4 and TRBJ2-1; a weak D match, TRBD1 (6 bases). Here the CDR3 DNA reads TGTGCCAGCAGACAGGGTACCTCGTATGAGCAGTTCTTC. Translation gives CASRQGTSYEQFF.